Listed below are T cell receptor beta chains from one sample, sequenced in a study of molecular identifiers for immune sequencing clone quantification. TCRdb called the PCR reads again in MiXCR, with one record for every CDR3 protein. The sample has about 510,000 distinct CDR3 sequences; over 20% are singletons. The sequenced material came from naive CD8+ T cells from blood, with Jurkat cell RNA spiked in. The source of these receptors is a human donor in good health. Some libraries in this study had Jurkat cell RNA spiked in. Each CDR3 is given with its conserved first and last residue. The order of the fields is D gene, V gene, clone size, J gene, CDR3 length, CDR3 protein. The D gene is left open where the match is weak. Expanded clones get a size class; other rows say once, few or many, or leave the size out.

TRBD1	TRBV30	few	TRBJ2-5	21	CAWSEGETLRDRDPYQETQYF
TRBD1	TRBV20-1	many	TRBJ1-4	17	CSARDLFAGGLNEKLFF
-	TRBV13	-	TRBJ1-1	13	CASSFVGNTETFF
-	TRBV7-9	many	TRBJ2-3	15	CASSPRFEGTDTQYF
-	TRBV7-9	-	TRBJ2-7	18	CASSTSDSSELLHYEQYF
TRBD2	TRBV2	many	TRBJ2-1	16	CASSLLAGGPYNEQFF
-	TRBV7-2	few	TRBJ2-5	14	CASSLALQEETQYF
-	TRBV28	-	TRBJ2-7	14	CASSFLAGVYEQYF
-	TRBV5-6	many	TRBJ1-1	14	CASSLMGPSPEAFF
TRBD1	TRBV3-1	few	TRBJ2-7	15	CASSPDRGFGYEQYF
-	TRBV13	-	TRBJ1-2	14	CASGLTTATEGYTF
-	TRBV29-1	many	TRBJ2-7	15	CSVELWNGSGYEQYF
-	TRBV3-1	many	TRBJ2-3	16	CASSPTGSEYTDTQYF
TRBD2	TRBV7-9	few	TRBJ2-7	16	CASSPLGTSGRAEQYF
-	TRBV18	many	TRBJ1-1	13	CASSLDSYTEAFF
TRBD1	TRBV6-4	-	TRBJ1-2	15	CASSDYPGQGFGYTF
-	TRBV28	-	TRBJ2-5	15	CASSFGVSREETQYF
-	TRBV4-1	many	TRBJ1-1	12	CASQGIGTEAFF
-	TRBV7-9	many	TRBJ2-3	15	CASSSPQVSTDTQYF
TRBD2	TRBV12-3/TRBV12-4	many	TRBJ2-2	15	CASSFGGANTGELFF
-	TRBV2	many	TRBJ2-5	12	CASRSGQETQYF
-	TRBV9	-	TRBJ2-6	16	CASSVARNSGANVLTF
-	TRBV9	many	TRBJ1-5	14	CASSPGYGNQPQHF
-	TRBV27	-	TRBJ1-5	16	CASSLSSGVGNQPQHF
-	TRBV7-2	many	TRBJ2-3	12	CASSLEQSTQYF
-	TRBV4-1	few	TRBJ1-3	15	CASSQAKPSGNTIYF
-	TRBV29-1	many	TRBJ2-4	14	CSVEWASTGDIQYF
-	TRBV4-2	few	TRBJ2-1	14	CASSQVSSSIEQFF
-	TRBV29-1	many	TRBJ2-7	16	CSVEERGRGFSGEQYF
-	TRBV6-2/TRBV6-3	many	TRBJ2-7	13	CASSAGTDYEQYF
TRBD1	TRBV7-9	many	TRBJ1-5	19	CASSSHQPGQPYSNQPQHF
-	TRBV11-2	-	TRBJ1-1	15	CASSLGGRVNTEASF
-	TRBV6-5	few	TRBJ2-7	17	CASSYSKGAGTPYEQYF
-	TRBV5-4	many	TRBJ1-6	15	CASSSLREANSPLHF
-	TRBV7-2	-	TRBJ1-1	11	CVSTFNTEAFF
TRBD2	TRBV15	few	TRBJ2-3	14	CATSFREGTDTQYF
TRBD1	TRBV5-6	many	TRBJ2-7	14	CASRPGQEDNEQYF
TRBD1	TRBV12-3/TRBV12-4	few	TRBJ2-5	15	CASRSSRQGEETQYF
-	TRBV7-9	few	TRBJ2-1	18	CASSPQYRLNPPYNEQFF